This entry concerns a single T cell receptor beta chain. The PCR employed 60 Vbeta primers together with 13 Jbeta primers. TCRdb's copy holds only in-frame clones and misses some; the assay was immunoSEQ multiplex PCR. The repertoire table contains 55,000 to 85,000 clones. The data stem from a study of cytomegalovirus exposure and HLA in healthy donors. Per the germline V gene, CDR1 is SGHNT and CDR2 is YYREEE (reference sequence). The CDR3 is 14 amino acids. After removal of 3 bases from V and 7 bases from J, the junction contained 9 bases not matched to a gene. The receptor was derived from a female donor in good health and CMV-seropositive. The V gene is TRBV5-4, the J gene TRBJ2-7; 8 bases line up with TRBD1. Sequenced: PBMCs. The chain's CDR3 is CASSYTGGEGEQYF. The DNA for the CDR3 is TGTGCCAGCAGCTACACAGGGGGAGAGGGGGAGCAGTACTTC.